The 26 T cell receptor beta chains reported below all come from one sample, sequenced in a study of blood T cell repertoires in COVID-19. Sequencing used immunoSEQ multiplex PCR; TCRdb keeps in-frame clones, though not all of them. Here the sample spans 100,000 or so clones, around 81% being singletons. Sequencing input: peripheral blood. Receptor source: a human donor in a cohort sampled during active COVID-19.

This clone was seen a handful of times. The chain combines TRBV4-3 with TRBJ1-5, with no clear D. V was trimmed by 0 bases and J by 5 bases, leaving 5 bases between them. The germline V gene encodes CDR1 LGHNA and CDR2 YSLEER. CDR3 length: 13 amino acids. CDR3 sequence (DNA): TGCGCCAGCAGCCAAGATCAGTATCAGCCCCAGCATTTT. Translating it yields CASSQDQYQPQHF.

V is TRBV6-2 or TRBV6-3 and J is TRBJ2-1; D uncertain. Trimming took 5 bases from V and 6 from J, leaving 5 bases between them. The CDR3 covers 11 residues. The V gene's germline CDR1 is MNHEY and CDR2 SVGEGT. The DNA for the CDR3 is TGTGCCAGCAGTGCGTTCAATGAGCAGTTCTTC. Translating gives CASSAFNEQFF.

V is TRBV6-2 or TRBV6-3 and J is TRBJ1-2; D ambiguous. Trimming stripped 4 bases from V and 7 bases from J, with 10 bases between. The CDR3 runs 12 residues. Per the germline V gene, CDR1 is MNHEY and CDR2 is SVGEGT. CDR3 loop: CASSSPLPGYTF. Here the CDR3 DNA reads TGTGCCAGCAGTTCCCCCCTTCCTGGCTACACCTTC.

This chain uses TRBV30 with TRBJ1-3, with D possibly TRBD1 on 5 matching bases. Germline CDR1 GTSNPN, CDR2 SVGIG (reference sequence). This CDR3 is 20 amino acids long. The germline V and J ends were trimmed by 3 bases and 2 bases, with 29 bases remaining between them. CDR3 sequence reads: CAWRFIWREGFQGAGNTIYF. CDR3 DNA: TGTGCCTGGAGGTTTATATGGAGGGAAGGTTTCCAGGGAGCTGGAAACACCATATATTTT.

This chain uses TRBV6-5 with TRBJ1-6, with 7 bases identical to TRBD1. CDR1 and CDR2 from the germline V gene are MNHEY and SVGAGI. The trim removed 7 bases at V and 5 bases at J, leaving 2 bases unmatched. The CDR3 is 13 residues long. The CDR3 is CASTGQNNSPLHF. CDR3 DNA sequence: TGTGCCAGCACGGGACAGAATAATTCACCCCTCCACTTT.

The V call is TRBV14, the J call TRBJ2-7; D might be TRBD2 (5 bases). The germline V gene has CDR1 SGHDN and CDR2 FVKESK. The CDR3 length is 15 residues. Between the trimmed V and J ends, which lost 4 bases and 1 base, there was a span of 14 bases. CDR3 region: CASSPPGVRSYEQYF. The CDR3 region has the DNA TGTGCCAGCAGCCCTCCCGGGGTGAGGTCCTACGAGCAGTACTTC.

The chain is built from TRBV3-1 (or the pseudogene TRBV3-2) and TRBJ2-7; 10 bases fit TRBD1. Germline lookup yields CDR1 LGHDT and CDR2 YNNKEL (reference sequence). CDR3 length: 16 residues. V shed 3 bases and J 5 bases; nucleotides not matched to a gene: 10. The DNA of the CDR3 is TGTGCCAGCAGCCACGCCCGGGACAGGGGATACCACGAGCAGTACTTC. This sequence encodes CASSHARDRGYHEQYF.

The CDR3 region has the DNA TGTGCCAGCAGCGTAGGGGACTGGTCCTCCTACGAGCAGTACTTC. This encodes CASSVGDWSSYEQYF. The chain links TRBV9 to TRBJ2-7, with D possibly being TRBD2 (6 bases). Germline-derived CDR1 and CDR2 are SGDLS and YYNGEE. The CDR3 sequence is 15 residues long. V was cut by 0 bases and J by 0 bases, with 10 bases left in between.

The genes are TRBV27 and TRBJ2-7; TRBD2 is a possible D gene (7 bases). V was cut by 2 bases and J by 2 bases, with 19 bases left in between. The CDR3 is made up of 17 amino acids. Germline CDR1 MNHEY, CDR2 SMNVEV (reference sequence). This chain's CDR3 is CASSLRGEAGATYEQYF. CDR3 sequence (DNA): TGTGCCAGCAGTTTAAGAGGGGAGGCGGGGGCGACCTACGAGCAGTACTTC.

The chain carries TRBV4-3 and TRBJ2-4, with 8 bases identical to TRBD1. Germline CDR1 and CDR2: LGHNA and YSLEER. J was trimmed by 0 bases and V by 1 base; bases with no gene match: 14. This CDR3 spans 20 amino acids. The CDR3 nucleotides are TGCGCCAGCAGCCAAGCCCGGACAGGGCTTTTCTCGAGAGCCAAAAACATTCAGTACTTC. This encodes CASSQARTGLFSRAKNIQYF.

The chain employs TRBV7-8 and TRBJ2-7; D is perhaps TRBD1 (6 bases). Trimming removed 5 bases at V and 0 bases at J, with 11 bases between. Per germline, CDR1 SGHVS and CDR2 FQNEAQ. The CDR3 loop spans 14 amino acids. CDR3 in amino acids: CASSPPDSSYEQYF. CDR3 sequence (DNA): TGTGCCAGCAGCCCCCCGGACAGCTCCTACGAGCAGTACTTC.

The sample holds one count of this clone. CDR3 sequence: CASSQALAGVTGELFF. DNA for the CDR3: TGTGCCAGCAGCCAAGCACTAGCGGGGGTAACCGGGGAGCTGTTTTTT. The chain carries TRBV3-1 (or the pseudogene TRBV3-2) and TRBJ2-2; 11 bases agree with TRBD2. Germline V gene data show CDR1 as LGHDT and CDR2 as YNNKEL (reference sequence). This CDR3 is 16 amino acids long. The V gene end was trimmed by 1 base and the J gene end by 5 bases; junction bases not matched to a gene: 3.

The gene calls are TRBV6-2 or TRBV6-3 and TRBJ2-2, with 11 nucleotides matching TRBD2. This CDR3 has 15 residues. Germline trimming cut 4 bases from V and 3 bases from J; bases unmatched to any gene: 1. Germline V lookup: CDR1 MNHEY, CDR2 SVGEGT. In DNA, the CDR3 is TGTGCCAGCAGTTCGGGACTAGCGGACACCGGGGAGCTGTTTTTT. Translated, it gives CASSSGLADTGELFF.

This clone has only a few counts. The V call is TRBV28, the J call TRBJ1-2, with 7 bases identical to TRBD1. The germline V gene has CDR1 MDHEN and CDR2 SYDVKM. V was clipped by 6 bases and J by 2 bases; unmatched bases: 6. The CDR3 spans 14 residues. For the CDR3, the DNA is TGTGCCAGCAGCAGACAGGGTGCAAACTATGGCTACACCTTC. It encodes CASSRQGANYGYTF.

The genes are TRBV20-1 and TRBJ2-7; D call uncertain. Trimming took off 4 bases at V and 7 bases at J, with 11 bases between the two ends. The germline V gene encodes CDR1 DFQATT and CDR2 SNEGSKA (reference sequence). The CDR3 spans 11 residues. Written as DNA, the CDR3 is TGCAGTGCTATCGTGACTTCTGAGCAGTACTTC. Translating it yields CSAIVTSEQYF.

V usage is TRBV5-8 and J usage is TRBJ1-3; TRBD1 might be the D (5 bases). Trimming pared 3 bases from V and 2 bases from J, leaving 12 bases between. Germline CDR1 reads SGHTS; CDR2 reads YDEGEE. The CDR3 length is 15 residues. The DNA for the CDR3 is TGTGCCAGCAGCTATCCGGGGGTGGCTGGAAACACCATATATTTT. Translating gives CASSYPGVAGNTIYF.

CDR3 protein: CASSFFSGGNEQFF. CDR3 nucleotide sequence: TGTGCCAGCAGCTTCTTTTCGGGGGGGAATGAGCAGTTCTTC. The rearrangement joins TRBV7-9 to TRBJ2-1; 8 positions match TRBD2. Losses at the gene ends were 3 bases for V and 7 bases for J; bases not matched to a gene: 5. CDR3 size: 14 residues. CDR1 and CDR2 (germline): SEHNR, FQNEAQ (reference sequence).

The chain's CDR3 is CASSIRTGLGTDTQYF. In DNA form, the CDR3 reads TGTGCCAGCAGTATAAGGACAGGGCTTGGTACAGATACGCAGTATTTT. The V and J genes are TRBV27 and TRBJ2-3; 8 bases map to TRBD1. V lost 5 bases to trimming and J lost 3 bases; unmatched junction nucleotides: 10. Germline V CDR1 and CDR2: MNHEY, SMNVEV (reference sequence). This CDR3 region has 16 residues.

The chain couples TRBV24-1 to TRBJ1-2, with D tentatively TRBD1 (5 bases). CDR3 length: 15 amino acids. Germline V gene data show CDR1 as KGHDR and CDR2 as SFDVKD. Trimming took 3 bases from V and 2 from J, leaving 12 bases between them. For the CDR3, the DNA is TGTGCCACCAGTGATGCCACGAAGGGGAACTATGGCTACACCTTC. This codes for CATSDATKGNYGYTF.

The CDR3 region has the DNA TGTGCCAGCAGTTTACGTCAGCCCCAGCATTTT. Translated: CASSLRQPQHF. This chain links TRBV12-3 or TRBV12-4 with TRBJ1-5; D is uncertain. Trimming cost V 2 bases and J 6 bases, with 2 bases left between them. There are 11 residues in the CDR3.

This chain connects TRBV7-9 to TRBJ1-6, with TRBD1 matching 9 bases. The length of the CDR3 is 14 residues. Germline V CDR1 and CDR2: SEHNR, FQNEAQ (reference sequence). Trimming removed 4 bases from V and 9 bases from J; junction bases left unmatched: 4. The CDR3 DNA reads as TGTGCCAGCAGCTCCCCGGGACAGGGTTCACCCCTCCACTTT. Translation gives CASSSPGQGSPLHF.

This chain connects TRBV9 to TRBJ2-1; 7 bases fit TRBD1. This CDR3 comprises 15 residues. Looked up from germline, CDR1 is SGDLS and CDR2 is YYNGEE. V dropped 3 bases and J dropped 8; count of bases not matched to a gene: 11. CDR3 loop: CASSASGQAADEQFF. The CDR3 DNA sequence: TGTGCCAGCAGCGCTTCTGGACAGGCCGCGGATGAGCAGTTCTTC.

The chain recombines TRBV2 with TRBJ2-5; maybe TRBD1 (5 bases). The V end was cut by 0 bases, the J end by 4 bases, with 18 bases between. CDR1 and CDR2 (germline): SNHLY, FYNNEI. This CDR3 is 17 amino acids long. CDR3 amino acids: CASSEAARGNLRETQYF. CDR3 DNA: TGTGCCAGCAGTGAAGCCGCTAGGGGTAACTTGAGAGAGACCCAGTACTTC.

This clone has a single count. This chain connects TRBV7-3 to TRBJ2-2; tentatively, D is TRBD2 (5 bases). Looked up from germline, CDR1 is SGHTA and CDR2 is FQGTGA. CDR3 size: 15 residues. V dropped 1 base and J dropped 7 bases, with 13 bases sitting between them. CDR3 amino acids: CASSLIGEMVGELFF. CDR3 bases: TGTGCCAGCAGCTTAATTGGGGAGATGGTCGGGGAGCTGTTTTTT.

This chain connects TRBV21-1 to TRBJ2-1; no check of the table's D call, TRBD2, against the DNA was made. TRBV21-1 is given as a pseudogene. CDR3 size: 17 residues. CDR3 sequence (DNA): TGTGCCAGCAGCAAAGGTTGGACTAGCGGGAGTCTCAATGAGCAGTTCTTC. Encoded protein: CASSKGWTSGSLNEQFF.

The chain links TRBV3-1 (or the pseudogene TRBV3-2) to TRBJ2-4; 10 nucleotides agree with TRBD1. CDR3 length: 16 amino acids. The junction had 4 bases not matched to a gene; V was cut back by 4 bases and J by 1 base. Germline loops: CDR1 LGHDT, CDR2 YNNKEL (reference sequence). CDR3 sequence reads: CASSLRTGGAKNIQYF. DNA for the CDR3: TGTGCCAGCAGCCTCCGGACAGGGGGGGCCAAAAACATTCAGTACTTC.